This T cell receptor beta chain was observed in a study of patients and donors after allogeneic stem cell transplantation. Germline loops: CDR1 LNHNV, CDR2 YYDKDF (reference sequence). V shed 5 bases and J shed 7 bases, with 17 bases lying between them. This CDR3 has 15 amino acids. TCRdb ran MiXCR on the RT-PCR reads and lists one entry per CDR3 protein. Among 900,000 to 1,000,000 distinct CDR3 sequences, around 17% were seen once, and the ten largest hold under 6.5%. This clonotype came up a few times. The chain has TRBV15 and TRBJ1-4; D call uncertain. The sample was blood, either unsorted or a sorted T cell fraction (not recorded which). This TCR was recovered from a human donor who was either an allogeneic HSCT recipient or a stem cell or donor lymphocyte infusion donor (not recorded which). It is not recorded whose cells these are; they may come from a transplant donor. The CDR3 DNA sequence: TGTGCCACCAGCTCCCGACGGCATTTGAGTGAAAAACTGTTTTTT. Amino acid sequence: CATSSRRHLSEKLFF. Filled out from reference TRBV15 and TRBJ1-4, the complete variable domain reads DAMVIQNPRYQVTQFGKPVTLSCSQTLNHNVMYWYQQKSSQAPKLLFHYYDKDFNNEADTPDNFQSRRPNTSFCFLDIRSPGLGDTAMYLCATSSRRHLSEKLFFGSGTQLSVL.